This TCR beta chain was profiled in a study of blood T cell repertoires in COVID-19. About the study: From the United States, Italy and Spain came samples of acute and convalescent COVID-19. T cells, B-cell-depleted T cells, or PBMCs supplied cDNA or gDNA.

Trimming took 3 bases from V and 3 from J, leaving 12 bases between them. The CDR3 is 14 amino acids. The germline CDR1 and CDR2 sequences are SNHLY and FYNNEI. The Seattle patients joined while their infection was active and were tracked longitudinally afterward. As handled by the study authors: Nucleated cell counts were estimated from reference gene primer amplification. Assay: immunoSEQ multiplex PCR; the TCRdb copy retains only in-frame clones and omits some. The DNA was the basis for D and trimming; V, J and clone size are from that table. The sample lists fewer than 200,000 clones, approximately 86% occurring once.

The specimen sequenced was peripheral blood. V and J are TRBV2 and TRBJ2-7; TRBD1 might be the D (5 bases). This receptor was taken from a woman older than 75 with COVID-19, enrolled during active disease. The chain's CDR3 is CASSDQGRGYEQYF. CDR3 bases: TGTGCCAGCAGTGATCAGGGTAGGGGCTACGAGCAGTACTTC. The whole variable domain, remainder taken from reference TRBV2 and TRBJ2-7, is EPEVTQTPSHQVTQMGQEVILRCVPISNHLYFYWYRQILGQKVEFLVSFYNNEISEKSEIFDDQFSVERPDGSNFTLKIRSTKLEDSAMYFCASSDQGRGYEQYFGPGTRLTVT.